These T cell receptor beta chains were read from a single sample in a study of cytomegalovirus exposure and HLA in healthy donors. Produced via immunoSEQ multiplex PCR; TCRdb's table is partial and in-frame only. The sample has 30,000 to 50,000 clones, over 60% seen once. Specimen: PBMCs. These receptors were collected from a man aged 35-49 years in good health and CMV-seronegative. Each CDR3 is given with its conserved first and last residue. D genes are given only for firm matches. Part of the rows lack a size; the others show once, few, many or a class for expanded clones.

TGTGCCAGCCTCCGGGACACCTCCTACGAGCAGTACTTC	CASLRDTSYEQYF	TRBJ2-7	TRBV6-1	NA	NA	13
TGTGCCAGCAGCGCCGGGACGGGGGGGACCTACGAGCAGTACTTC	CASSAGTGGTYEQYF	TRBJ2-7	TRBV11-2	TRBD2	NA	15
TGTGCCAGTACTCCGAACACCGGGGAGCTGTTTTTT	CASTPNTGELFF	TRBJ2-2	TRBV19	NA	NA	12
TGTGCCAGCAGTGATTGGGGGGCTGGGGCCAACGTCCTGACTTTC	CASSDWGAGANVLTF	TRBJ2-6	TRBV25-1	NA	NA	15
TGTGCCAGCAGTGAAAGCGGGGGTAGAGAAAAACTGTTTTTT	CASSESGGREKLFF	TRBJ1-4	TRBV6-1	NA	NA	14
TGTGCCAGCCGCTCCCGGACATGGCCTACATACGAGCAGTACTTC	CASRSRTWPTYEQYF	TRBJ2-7	TRBV13	NA	NA	15
TGTGCCAGCAGTGGACCGGGACAGGGGATCAATGAGCAGTTCTTC	CASSGPGQGINEQFF	TRBJ2-1	TRBV6-5	TRBD1	NA	15
TGTGCCAGCAGCTTACGACAGGGTTCTTTTGGCTACACCTTC	CASSLRQGSFGYTF	TRBJ1-2	TRBV7-2	TRBD1	NA	14
TGCGCCAGCAGCCAAGGGACAGGGCCGAACACTGAAGCTTTCTTT	CASSQGTGPNTEAFF	TRBJ1-1	TRBV4-1	TRBD1	NA	15
TGTGCCAGCAGCTCCGGCCCGGGCACTGAAGCTTTCTTT	CASSSGPGTEAFF	TRBJ1-1	TRBV11-2	NA	NA	13
TGTGCCAGCAGCTTTGCAGGGGATTGGTCCTATAATTCACCCCTCCACTTT	CASSFAGDWSYNSPLHF	TRBJ1-6	TRBV7-9	NA	NA	17
TGTGCCAGCAGCTGGGACAGACAAGAGACCCAGTACTTC	CASSWDRQETQYF	TRBJ2-5	TRBV5-4	TRBD1	NA	13
TGTGCCAGCAGTCCGGCTCGGCGGGGCACTGAAGCTTTCTTT	CASSPARRGTEAFF	TRBJ1-1	TRBV9	NA	few	14
TGTGCCAGCTCACCCCCCAGCCGGGGGTCTTACGAGCAGTACTTC	CASSPPSRGSYEQYF	TRBJ2-7	TRBV18	NA	few	15
TGTGCCAGCAGAATTACACAGGGGGCAAATGAAAAACTGTTTTTT	CASRITQGANEKLFF	TRBJ1-4	TRBV6-5	TRBD1	few	15
TGTGCCAGCAGCTTTGCAGGGTCTGGAAACACCATATATTTT	CASSFAGSGNTIYF	TRBJ1-3	TRBV7-9	NA	once	14
TGTGCCAGCAGCTTAGATGGCGGTAGCGGGGGGGCCTGGGAGACCCAGTACTTC	CASSLDGGSGGAWETQYF	TRBJ2-5	TRBV7-9	TRBD2	NA	18
TGTGCCAGCAGCCGATCCAGGGAAAACTATGGCTACACCTTC	CASSRSRENYGYTF	TRBJ1-2	TRBV6-5	NA	NA	14
TGTGCCAGCAGTCTTCTGGGACAGGGGGTTGCTTTCTTT	CASSLLGQGVAFF	TRBJ1-1	TRBV28	TRBD1	NA	13
TGTGCCAGCACGAAGACAGGGTCCTACGAGCAGTACTTC	CASTKTGSYEQYF	TRBJ2-7	TRBV13	TRBD1	NA	13
TGCGCCAGCAGCCCTAGCGGGGGGGCCTTTGAGACCCAGTACTTC	CASSPSGGAFETQYF	TRBJ2-5	TRBV4-1	TRBD2	few	15
TGTGCCAGCAGTTACCCGCTAGCTTACCTTTACTACGAGCAGTACTTC	CASSYPLAYLYYEQYF	TRBJ2-7	TRBV6-7	NA	NA	16
TGTGCCAGCAGCTCCCCTGTCGGGGGGGCAGGGAATGAGCAGTTCTTC	CASSSPVGGAGNEQFF	TRBJ2-1	TRBV9	TRBD2	NA	16
TGTGCCAGCAGCGGGCCCGGGACAGGGGGCTCTGGCTACACCTTC	CASSGPGTGGSGYTF	TRBJ1-2	TRBV7-3	TRBD1	NA	15
TGTGCCAGCAGTGTAGATCGCGGGAACACTGAAGCTTTCTTT	CASSVDRGNTEAFF	TRBJ1-1	TRBV2	NA	NA	14
TGTGCCAGCAGTAACCTAGGGGGCACTGAAGCTTTCTTT	CASSNLGGTEAFF	TRBJ1-1	TRBV6-5	NA	NA	13
TGTGCCAGCAGTGAAATAGCGGGGGCCACCGGGGAGCTGTTTTTT	CASSEIAGATGELFF	TRBJ2-2	TRBV2	TRBD2	NA	15
TGTGCCAGCAGCTTTTTCCAGGTCAATGGCTACACCTTC	CASSFFQVNGYTF	TRBJ1-2	TRBV5-6	NA	few	13
TGTGCCATCAGTGATATGGGACAGCAGAGTTTCGGGAGCCCTGAAGCTTTCTTT	CAISDMGQQSFGSPEAFF	TRBJ1-1	TRBV10-3	TRBD1	NA	18
TGTGCCAGCAGTCCTACAGGGGGAGAAAAACTGTTTTTT	CASSPTGGEKLFF	TRBJ1-4	TRBV6-5	TRBD1	NA	13
TGTGCCATCAGTGAGCCCAGGGCTGGGGCCAACGTCCTGACTTTC	CAISEPRAGANVLTF	TRBJ2-6	TRBV10-3	NA	few	15
TGTGCCAGCAGCCCTCAGACTGGAAAAGAGACCCAGTACTTC	CASSPQTGKETQYF	TRBJ2-5	TRBV5-4	NA	few	14
TGTGCCAGCTCACCGGACAGGGACACTGAAGCTTTCTTT	CASSPDRDTEAFF	TRBJ1-1	TRBV18	TRBD1	NA	13
TGTGCCAGCAGCGACTTGAATACAGGGATGAGCTCCTACAATGAGCAGTTCTTC	CASSDLNTGMSSYNEQFF	TRBJ2-1	TRBV9	NA	NA	18
TGTGCCAGCAGCCGGGACAATGGCTATGGCTACACCTTC	CASSRDNGYGYTF	TRBJ1-2	TRBV2	NA	once	13
TGTGCCAGCAGCCAAGGGACAGCCAGCTCCTACAATGAGCAGTTCTTC	CASSQGTASSYNEQFF	TRBJ2-1	TRBV4-2	NA	NA	16
TGTGCCAGCAGTCACACCTACGAGCAGTACTTC	CASSHTYEQYF	TRBJ2-7	TRBV6-1	NA	NA	11
TGCGCCAGCAGCCTGGGACAGGGGGTCGCCACCGGGGAGCTGTTTTTT	CASSLGQGVATGELFF	TRBJ2-2	TRBV5-1	TRBD1	NA	16
TGTGCCAGCAGCCAAAAGCCACCCCGTCCCGGGACAGGGGACTCCGGGGAGCTGTTTTTT	CASSQKPPRPGTGDSGELFF	TRBJ2-2	TRBV14	TRBD1	NA	20
TGTGCCAGCAGTGAAAGGCTAGCGGGGGCCTCCAAGACCGGGGAGCTGTTTTTT	CASSERLAGASKTGELFF	TRBJ2-2	TRBV2	TRBD2	NA	18
TGTGCCAGCAGTATCCCCGCCCTCGGACAGGGTCGACTTGAAAAACTGTTTTTT	CASSIPALGQGRLEKLFF	TRBJ1-4	TRBV28	TRBD1	NA	18
TGTGCCAGCAGTGAGGACAGATCAACTAATGAAAAACTGTTTTTT	CASSEDRSTNEKLFF	TRBJ1-4	TRBV25-1	NA	NA	15